This T cell receptor (beta chain) was observed in a study of identical twins. Study-level points and caveats: Zero-insertion analyses were open to partial confounding by invariant MAIT and iNKT cells. Among beta out-of-frame sequences, excess sharing between twins appeared weaker. High-abundance cord blood beta clonotypes had fewer insertions; memory repertoires showed none.

V was cut by 5 bases and J by 3 bases, with 10 bases left in between. The CDR3 sequence is 13 residues long. Germline V lookup: CDR1 MNHNS, CDR2 SASEGT. cDNA carried unique molecular identifiers, and a universal primer site was added by template switching. A single record per CDR3 protein comes from TCRdb applying MiXCR to the 5' RACE reads. Here the sample spans 640,000 or so distinct CDR3 sequences, 6.1% being singletons. The table lists this clonotype with a few counts. Its matching antigen is unknown. This TCR was sampled from a young man in good health. The chain links TRBV6-1 to TRBJ2-5; the D gene is possibly TRBD2 (5 bases). Sequenced material: naive T cells sorted from blood. This CDR3 is CASSRSREETQYF. The DNA of the CDR3 is TGTGCCAGCAGTCGTTCGCGGGAAGAGACCCAGTACTTC.